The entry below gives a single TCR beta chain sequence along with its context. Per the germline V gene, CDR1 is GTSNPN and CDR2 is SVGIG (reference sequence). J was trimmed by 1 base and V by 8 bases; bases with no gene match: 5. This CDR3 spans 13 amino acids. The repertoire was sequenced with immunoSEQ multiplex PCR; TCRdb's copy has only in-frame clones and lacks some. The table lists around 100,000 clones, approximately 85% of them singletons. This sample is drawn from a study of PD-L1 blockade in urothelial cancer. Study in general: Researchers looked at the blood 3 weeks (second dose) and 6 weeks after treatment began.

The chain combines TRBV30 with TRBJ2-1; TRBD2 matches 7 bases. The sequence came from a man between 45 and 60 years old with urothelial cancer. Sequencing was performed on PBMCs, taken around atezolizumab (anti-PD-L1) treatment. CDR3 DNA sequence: TGTGCCCGACGAGCGGGGTCCTACAATGAGCAGTTCTTC. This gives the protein CARRAGSYNEQFF. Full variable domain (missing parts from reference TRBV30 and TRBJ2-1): SQTIHQWPATLVQPVGSPLSLECTVEGTSNPNLYWYRQAAGRGLQLLFYSVGIGQISSEVPQNLSASRPQDRQFILSSKKLLLSDSGFYLCARRAGSYNEQFFGPGTRLTVL.